This T cell receptor (beta chain) was observed in a study of spatial heterogeneity in lung cancer. Background on the study: Alpha-chain sequences were consistently detected less often than beta-chain sequences. Within raw reads, each unique TCR and UMI combination appeared on average more than ten times.

TCRdb reprocessed the 5' RACE reads with MiXCR, giving one entry per CDR3 protein. There are tens of thousands of distinct CDR3 sequences in the sample; roughly an eighth occur only once, and 50% to 65% lies in the top ten. This CDR3 spans 12 amino acids. V dropped 5 bases and J dropped 4 bases, with 9 bases sitting between them. Germline assignment: CDR1 SEHNR and CDR2 FQNEAQ (reference sequence). Time point indicated: sample taken at primary tumor resection. Samples were obtained from some 70 donors, all untreated early-stage non-small cell lung cancer patients. The rearrangement links TRBV7-9 to TRBJ2-7; D gene unclear. The specimen was PBMCs, collected at surgery. The sequence was collected from a male donor with early-stage non-small cell lung cancer. CDR3 protein: CASSVTRYEQYF. CDR3 in DNA: TGTGCCAGCAGCGTGACACGGTACGAGCAGTACTTC. Full variable domain (rest looked up from reference TRBV7-9 and TRBJ2-7): DTGVSQNPRHKITKRGQNVTFRCDPISEHNRLYWYRQTLGQGPEFLTYFQNEAQLEKSRLLSDRFSAERPKGSFSTLEIQRTEQGDSAMYLCASSVTRYEQYFGPGTRLTVT.